Sequencing of this TCR beta chain was carried out in a study of OX40 agonist ivuxolimab in advanced cancers. Context from the whole study: Ivuxolimab was an agonistic, fully human IgG2 monoclonal antibody directed against OX40 (CD134), a costimulatory receptor. Among the 52 dose-escalation patients, about 19 had hepatocellular carcinoma, roughly 15 melanoma, 9 renal cell carcinoma and 9 head and neck cancer. Partial responses occurred in three dose-escalation patients, of whom one had hepatocellular carcinoma and two had cutaneous melanoma. In the dose-escalation cohort, more than 75% of patients were male, and the mean age was approximately 60 years, with a range of roughly 20 to 80. Intravenous ivuxolimab was administered to patients every 2 weeks at six dose levels: 0.01, 0.1, 0.3, 1.5, 3 and 10 mg/kg. The paper reports the monotherapy dose-escalation portion (N of about 51 patients) of the phase I ivuxolimab trial. Patients were allowed to have had prior anti-PD-1, anti-PD-L1 or anti-CTLA-4 therapy, and approximately 40% of the dose-escalation patients had previously received checkpoint inhibitors. The purpose of peripheral TCRbeta sequencing was to test whether ivuxolimab changed TCR sequence diversity and led to clonal T-cell expansion.

Inclusive of the bounding cysteine and phenylalanine, the CDR3 is 17 residues long. The entry retains the CDR3 DNA only, 51 bases that are in frame from base 1. Unmatched junction bases come to 9, with V trimmed by 0 bases and J by 3 bases. In the germline V gene (reference sequence), CDR1 corresponds to LNHDA and CDR2 to SQIVND. To sequence the TCRbeta CDR3 region, genomic DNA was isolated from the sorted cells. The immunoSEQ Assay was used to sequence the TCRbeta CDR3 regions. This is the immuneACCESS table as TCRdb keeps it, with only in-frame sequences that have V and J called. A part of the clones is gone; compared with another copy, unresolved V genes explain less than half, and the rest is unexplained. Here the sample has over 55,000 clones; more than 85% occur a single time. Jointly, the top ten make up less than 2.5% of the sample. The full study reports these points: Low levels of normalized T-cell clonal expansion were also seen in some patients who did not respond. Which antigens the clonally expanded peripheral T cells were specific for was not determined. In the 0.1-3.0 mg/kg groups, partial responders had among the lowest normalized peripheral clonal expansion, particularly in CD8+ T cells. At doses from 0.1 to 3.0 mg/kg, clonal expansion was seen in both CD4+ and CD8+ blood T cells between baseline and week 6. After ivuxolimab, CD8+ T cells had more expanded clones than CD4+ T cells on average.

The trial excluded patients who had a history of autoimmune disease or were on systemic immunosuppression. Peripheral blood for TCR sequencing was collected from all dose cohorts at baseline, on cycle 4 day 1, and on cycle 7 day 1. Samples were obtained from an open-label, multicenter, first-in-human phase I dose-escalation trial of ivuxolimab. Adults with locally advanced or metastatic head and neck squamous cell, hepatocellular, melanoma or renal cell carcinoma were enrolled in the trial. CD4+ and CD8+ T cells were sorted separately from peripheral blood before TCR sequencing. Concerning this clone: What antigen it recognizes has not been identified. The sample holds no much larger clone one base away, and base qualities are not on file.

The sample here was CD4+ or CD8+ T cells sorted from blood, taken in a trial of the OX40 agonist ivuxolimab. The clonotype originates from an adult with an advanced solid tumor such as melanoma, head and neck, liver or kidney cancer. The rearrangement combines TRBV19 with TRBJ2-7, with 9 bases matching TRBD1. The nucleotide sequence is TGTGCCAGTAGTATAGATCTCAGGACAGGGGATTTCTACGAGCAGTACTTC. The translation is CASSIDLRTGDFYEQYF.